This TCR beta chain originates from a study of blood T cells in healthy people across ages. The germline V gene encodes CDR1 MNHNS and CDR2 SASEGT. This CDR3 spans 16 amino acids. The V gene lost 5 bases and the J gene lost 7 bases, with 21 bases spanning the gap. Then a second PCR, running roughly 6 to 12 cycles, was carried out with a sample-barcoded 5' primer and a J-beta primer mix. TCRdb passed the 5' RACE reads through MiXCR, listing each CDR3 protein once. The repertoire holds some 940,000 distinct CDR3 sequences, with 25% to 35% as singletons. These sequences were also reported in another study, on T cells of mothers and their children.

This TCR derives from a woman in her 40s in good health. The sequencing input was blood. The rearrangement uses TRBV6-1 and TRBJ2-1; weak D call: TRBD2 (5 bases). The CDR3 is CASSQGGPQTRNEQFF. The CDR3, as DNA: TGTGCCAGCAGTCAAGGAGGACCCCAGACGCGGAATGAGCAGTTCTTC.